The sample holds a few counts of the clone carrying this T cell receptor beta chain. Its cognate antigen is unknown. The sample is drawn from a study of cytomegalovirus exposure and HLA in healthy donors. Regarding the study as a whole: There were a few CMV-associated chains whose specificity for CMV antigens was confirmed in vitro. In a later analysis, parvovirus B19, influenza, CMV and Epstein-Barr virus appeared linked to several top co-occurrence clusters. Productive status was seen about 87% or about 30% of the time for most TCR beta V segments in an earlier analysis.

CDR1 MNHEY and CDR2 SVGAGI come from the germline V gene. The length of the CDR3 is 11 residues. V lost 5 bases to trimming and J lost 7 bases, with 8 bases between them. The PCR employed 60 Vbeta primers together with 13 Jbeta primers. Method: immunoSEQ multiplex PCR; TCRdb's copy keeps in-frame clones and lacks some. The repertoire has 150,000 to 250,000 clones, 60% to 85% of them found once; the top ten carry over 1.5%. This TCR was sampled from a girl between 10 and 17 years old in good health and CMV-seropositive. The material sequenced was PBMCs. V usage is TRBV6-5 and J usage is TRBJ1-1; no clear D. CDR3 residues: CASSSINEAFF. CDR3 nucleotide sequence: TGTGCCAGCAGTAGCATAAATGAAGCTTTCTTT.